The T cell receptor beta chain described here comes from a study of OX40 agonist ivuxolimab in advanced cancers. Study conclusions and caveats: Doses of 0.1 to 3.0 mg/kg were accompanied by clonal expansion of CD4+ and CD8+ blood T cells by week 6.

As concerns this clone: Antigen specificity is unknown.

The data were produced by immunoSEQ multiplex PCR, yet TCRdb's version contains in-frame clones alone and is incomplete. The data contain over 95,000 clones, approximately 95% of them singletons. Germline V CDR1 and CDR2: MGHDK, SYGVNS. Germline trimming cut 5 bases from V and 1 base from J; bases unmatched to any gene: 3. The CDR3 has 14 residues. The V gene is TRBV25-1, the J gene TRBJ2-7, with 9 bases aligning to TRBD1. The source material was CD4+ or CD8+ T cells sorted from blood, sampled in a trial of the OX40 agonist ivuxolimab. The receptor comes from an adult with an advanced solid tumor such as melanoma, head and neck, liver or kidney cancer. In nucleotides, the CDR3 is TGTGCCAGCAGTCCCGGGACAGGGTCCTACGAGCAGTACTTC. Translation gives CASSPGTGSYEQYF.